A selection of T cell receptor beta chains follows, all from one sample in a study of blood T cell repertoires in COVID-19. Sequencing was performed with immunoSEQ multiplex PCR; in TCRdb, only in-frame clones are kept and a portion is missing. This table holds 150,000 to 200,000 clones, about 74% found once. Sequenced input: peripheral blood. These receptors were obtained from a woman of 80 years or more with acute or convalescent COVID-19. CDR3s include the opening cysteine and the closing phenylalanine or tryptophan. A D gene is named only where the DNA matches it firmly. Some rows have no size entry. The others give once, few or many, or a class for an expanded clone.

D	V	size	J	DNA	CDR3
-	TRBV28	-	TRBJ2-1	TGTGCCACCAGGCACTATGCGGGACAGTACAATGAGCAGTTCTTC	CATRHYAGQYNEQFF
TRBD1	TRBV5-6	few	TRBJ2-1	TGTGCCAGCAGCTTCGGGACAGGGTTGGACAATGAGCAGTTCTTC	CASSFGTGLDNEQFF
-	TRBV6-5	-	TRBJ2-3	TGTGCCAGCAGTTCCCGGGACACCGGACCAGATACGCAGTATTTT	CASSSRDTGPDTQYF
TRBD2	TRBV12-3/TRBV12-4	-	TRBJ2-1	TGTGCCAGCAGTTTAGGCGGGAGAGCTGAGTTCTTC	CASSLGGRAEFF
-	TRBV11-2	-	TRBJ1-1	TGTGCCAGCAGCTCACAGGGAAAGACTGAAGCTTTCTTT	CASSSQGKTEAFF
TRBD2	TRBV7-2	-	TRBJ2-5	TGTGCCAGCAGCTTGACTAGCGGGAGTCAAGAGACCCAGTACTTC	CASSLTSGSQETQYF
-	TRBV6-1	-	TRBJ1-2	TGTGCCAGCAGAGAAGATGCGGGGTTTGGCTACACCTTC	CASREDAGFGYTF
TRBD2	TRBV9	-	TRBJ2-7	TGTGCCAGCACCCGAACGGGACTAGCTAGCAACGAGCAGTACTTC	CASTRTGLASNEQYF
TRBD1	TRBV2	-	TRBJ2-5	TGTGCCAGCAGTGGGATGACAGGGGGCCAAGAGACCCAGTACTTC	CASSGMTGGQETQYF
TRBD1	TRBV7-9	few	TRBJ1-4	TGTGCCAGCAGCGGACAGGAGGCGGCTAATGAAAAACTGTTTTTT	CASSGQEAANEKLFF
-	TRBV19	-	TRBJ1-1	TGTGCCAGTAGTTCAAGGGGCGTCTCTGAAGCTTTCTTT	CASSSRGVSEAFF
TRBD1	TRBV19	-	TRBJ2-2	TGTGCCAGTAGTATACAGGGGGCGAACACCGGGGAGCTGTTTTTT	CASSIQGANTGELFF
TRBD1	TRBV3-1/TRBV3-2	few	TRBJ1-6	TGTGCCAGCAGCCAGACAGGGCGACCATATAATTCACCCCTCCACTTT	CASSQTGRPYNSPLHF
-	TRBV6-5	-	TRBJ2-2	TGTGCCAGCAGTCGCAAGACTAGTTCCACCGGGGAGCTGTTTTTT	CASSRKTSSTGELFF
TRBD1	TRBV10-3	-	TRBJ1-2	TGTGCCATCACAAAGGACAGGGAGGACTATGGCTACACCTTC	CAITKDREDYGYTF
TRBD1	TRBV10-3	-	TRBJ1-1	TGTGCCATCAGGGTGGACAGGGACACTGAAGCTTTCTTT	CAIRVDRDTEAFF
-	TRBV6-5	-	TRBJ1-3	TGTGCCAGCACCCCTAACAGGGAAAGGAACACCATATATTTT	CASTPNRERNTIYF
-	TRBV28	-	TRBJ1-2	TGTGCCAGCAGTCTCGGACAGTCCTATGGCTACACCTTC	CASSLGQSYGYTF
TRBD2	TRBV5-8	-	TRBJ2-1	TGTGCCAGCAAACTAGCGGTCTACAATGAGCAGTTCTTC	CASKLAVYNEQFF
-	TRBV7-8	-	TRBJ1-4	TGTGCCAGCAGCTTAGCAGGAGGGTTTATACATGAAAAACTGTTTTTT	CASSLAGGFIHEKLFF
-	TRBV5-1	-	TRBJ1-2	TGCGCCAGCAGCTTGGCACCTATTGGGACAACCTATGGCTACACCTTC	CASSLAPIGTTYGYTF
TRBD2	TRBV5-6	-	TRBJ2-3	TGTGCCAGCAGCCAGGGACTAGCGGATACAGATACGCAGTATTTT	CASSQGLADTDTQYF
-	TRBV4-3	-	TRBJ2-2	TGCGCCAGCAGCCAGCCGGGGATGACCCCCGGGGAGCTGTTTTTT	CASSQPGMTPGELFF
-	TRBV12-3/TRBV12-4	-	TRBJ1-2	TGTGCCAGCAGACAGGGTGCGGGCTACACCTTC	CASRQGAGYTF
-	TRBV10-3	once	TRBJ2-1	TGTGCCATCAGGGGACTGGGGGTTTCTACCTTCTCCTACAATGAGCAGTTCTTC	CAIRGLGVSTFSYNEQFF
TRBD1	TRBV7-3	-	TRBJ2-2	TGTGCCAGCAGCCCCATGGGACAGGGGACCGGGGAGCTGTTTTTT	CASSPMGQGTGELFF
-	TRBV12-3/TRBV12-4	-	TRBJ2-4	TGTGCCAGCAGGTTGGGGACTGGAAACATTCAGTACTTC	CASRLGTGNIQYF
-	TRBV9	-	TRBJ1-2	TGTGCCAGCAGCCTGGGCGACATGGGCGGCTACACCTTC	CASSLGDMGGYTF
TRBD1	TRBV7-9	few	TRBJ1-1	TGTGCCAGCAGCTTAAGGTCACAGGGGAACGCTGAAGCTTTCTTT	CASSLRSQGNAEAFF
TRBD2	TRBV27	-	TRBJ2-1	TGTGCCAGCAGTTCGTTCGGGGCGGCTAGCGGGAGGGATGAGCAGTTCTTC	CASSSFGAASGRDEQFF
-	TRBV6-2/TRBV6-3	-	TRBJ2-2	TGTGCCAGCAGTTATGGAGTGCAGGGCATGTCCGGGGAGCTGTTTTTT	CASSYGVQGMSGELFF
-	TRBV18	-	TRBJ2-7	TGTGCCAGCTCACCCGGTATGGAGTACGGGCAGTACTTC	CASSPGMEYGQYF
TRBD2	TRBV19	-	TRBJ2-7	TGTGCCAGTAGGAGACGGGAGGACTCCTACGAGCAGTACTTC	CASRRREDSYEQYF
-	TRBV27	-	TRBJ1-1	TGTGCCAGCAGTTTTTGGGGCAACACTGAAGCTTTCTTT	CASSFWGNTEAFF